This TCR beta chain was observed in a study of tumor-infiltrating lymphocytes in primary liver carcinoma. Starting material of 500 to 600 ng total RNA yielded TCR beta cDNA via a constant-region primer. Libraries covering TCR beta were generated through three nested multiplex PCR rounds (using a slightly modified ARM-PCR). Rounds one and two of PCR, each of around 9 cycles, were primed with TRBV1-TRBV30 forward primers and a C-beta reverse primer. TCRdb redid the calling of the multiplex PCR reads with MiXCR, one entry per CDR3 protein. The sample holds approximately 300,000 distinct CDR3 sequences, about 60% seen once. J lost 1 base, V lost 5 bases, and 7 bases had no gene match. The germline gives CDR1 SGHAT, CDR2 FQDESV (reference sequence). This CDR3 comprises 18 residues. Out of unsorted whole blood came the blood RNA, and germline DNA was extracted as well. Those patients suffered from chronic HBV infection and were treatment-naive.

As to this clonotype: Because it lacks the conserved phenylalanine or tryptophan at the end, this CDR3 is likely a read error.

The TCR sequence derives from a man between 40 and 49 years old with primary liver carcinoma and hepatitis B virus infection. The sequenced material came from peripheral blood. V usage is TRBV11-1 and J usage is TRBJ2-6, with 11 bases lining up with TRBD2. CDR3 in DNA: TGTGCCAGCAGCAGCGAGACTAGCGGGGATTCTGGGGCCAACGTCCTGACTCTC. Translation: CASSSETSGDSGANVLTL.